This T cell receptor (beta chain) appears in the sequencing data of a study of Ad26.COV2.S vaccination and SARS-CoV-2 variants. Turning to the study itself: Into the muscle, Ad26.COV2.S was dosed once or twice, 56 days apart. General study findings and limits: Total responses of T cells may have been underestimated by the analyses of TCR breadth and depth.

Trimming took 5 bases from V and 1 from J; bases not matched to a gene: 5. Germline values: CDR1 SGHTA, CDR2 FQGNSA. The CDR3 sequence is 15 residues long. With regard to this clone: Its antigen is currently unknown.

Treatment meaning: about 20 received Ad26.COV2.S at low or high dose, single or two shots; roughly 5 received placebo; per-sample allocation not given. Sampling was done on day 63 after the first vaccine or placebo injection. Wuhan-strain spike was delivered by a replication-incompetent Ad26 vector. Assay used: immunoSEQ multiplex PCR; TCRdb lists only in-frame clones, some missing. The table includes around 300,000 clones, 65% to 90% detected once. This sequence originates from a person aged 18-65 years who received the Ad26.COV2.S COVID-19 vaccine or a placebo. This sequence joins TRBV7-2 and TRBJ1-5, with 7 positions matching TRBD1. The source was peripheral blood, collected in a trial of Ad26.COV2.S vaccine versus placebo. Written as DNA, the CDR3 is TGTGCCAGCAGCCCAGCAGGGGGAAGCAATCAGCCCCAGCATTTT. Its translation is CASSPAGGSNQPQHF. The entire variable domain, with the rest obtained from reference TRBV7-2 and TRBJ1-5, is as follows: GAGVSQSPSNKVTEKGKDVELRCDPISGHTALYWYRQSLGQGLEFLIYFQGNSAPDKSGLPSDRFSAERTGGSVSTLTIQRTQQEDSAVYLCASSPAGGSNQPQHFGDGTRLSIL.